This T cell receptor (beta chain) stems from a study of cytomegalovirus exposure and HLA in healthy donors. Overall study context: When 398 donors were genotyped, roughly 80% of them were found to fall in the Caucasian-associated ancestry cluster. Whole-study findings and limits: Later on, analysis showed that most CMV-associated TCR beta chains appeared to be HLA-restricted.

The PCR used 60 Vbeta and 13 Jbeta primers. Measured with immunoSEQ multiplex PCR; TCRdb has only the in-frame clones, and not every one. In the table there are about 140,000 clones, approximately 8.9% of which are singletons. Remarks on this clone: Antigen specificity is unknown.

The TCR sequence derives from a woman between 40 and 50 years old in good health and CMV-seropositive. Sequences were obtained from PBMCs.

The CDR3 bases are TGTGCCAGCAGCCCCTGGGACAGGGCTAACTATGGCTACACCTTC. Translation: CASSPWDRANYGYTF. The genes are TRBV7-9 and TRBJ1-2; 9 bases match TRBD1. Germline lookup yields CDR1 SEHNR and CDR2 FQNEAQ (reference sequence). This CDR3 comprises 15 residues. Trimming cost V 5 bases and J 0 bases; bases outside gene matches: 4.